Shown below are 6 T cell receptor beta chains from a single sample sequenced in a study of blood T cell repertoires in COVID-19. Clones were read by immunoSEQ multiplex PCR, and TCRdb kept only the in-frame ones, dropping some. The repertoire holds 150,000 to 200,000 clones, with roughly 79% as singletons. Sequences were obtained from peripheral blood. These receptors came from a woman in her thirties or forties with COVID-19, enrolled during active disease.

The chain uses TRBV7-9 and TRBJ2-2; 7 bases are a match to TRBD1. Trimming cost V 6 bases and J 5 bases; bases outside gene matches: 9. The CDR3 sequence is 15 residues long. Looked up from germline, CDR1 is SEHNR and CDR2 is FQNEAQ (reference sequence). CDR3 bases: TGTGCCAGCAGTCCTAGACAGGGTGGGACCGGGGAGCTGTTTTTT. The encoded protein is CASSPRQGGTGELFF.

This chain joins TRBV27 and TRBJ2-1, with 8 bases that match TRBD2. After removal of 3 bases from V and 2 bases from J, the junction contained 6 bases not matched to a gene. CDR3 length equals 16 residues. Per the germline V gene, CDR1 is MNHEY and CDR2 is SMNVEV (reference sequence). This chain's CDR3 is CASSFLSGVPYNEQFF. The CDR3 DNA is TGTGCCAGCAGTTTCCTTAGCGGGGTACCCTACAATGAGCAGTTCTTC.

A few counts support this clone. The chain has TRBV11-3 and TRBJ2-1; possible D gene TRBD2, 5 bases. In germline, CDR1 is SGHNT, CDR2 YENEEA. V dropped 2 bases and J dropped 10 bases, with 15 bases sitting between them. The CDR3 sequence is 14 residues long. CDR3 DNA sequence: TGTGCCAGCAGCTTAAGCGGCGGCCCCAACGAGCAGTTCTTC. Translating it yields CASSLSGGPNEQFF.

The chain joins TRBV24-1 to TRBJ2-5; unclear D gene. Trimming removed 4 bases at V and 5 bases at J, with 10 bases between. Germline V gene lookup returns CDR1 KGHDR and CDR2 SFDVKD. The CDR3 has 13 amino acids. The CDR3 is CATSDQLRETQYF. The CDR3 DNA follows: TGTGCCACCAGTGACCAACTTCGGGAGACCCAGTACTTC.

The chain carries TRBV28 and TRBJ1-4, with D perhaps matching TRBD1 (5 bases). The V gene lost 7 bases and the J gene lost 2 bases, with 11 bases spanning the gap. Per the germline V gene, CDR1 is MDHEN and CDR2 is SYDVKM. There are 14 residues in the CDR3. CDR3 amino acids: CASTRVRTNEKLFF. The CDR3, as DNA: TGTGCCAGCACCAGGGTACGGACTAATGAAAAACTGTTTTTT.

The chain has TRBV30 and TRBJ1-1; no definite D call. The CDR3 contains 11 residues. Germline CDR1 is GTSNPN and CDR2 is SVGIG (reference sequence). Trimming stripped 4 bases from V and 6 bases from J, with 9 bases between. The CDR3 DNA reads TGTGCCTGGAACAATGGCCCTGAAGCTTTCTTT. Protein: CAWNNGPEAFF.